One and the same sample provided the 7 T cell receptor beta chains below, sequenced in a study of cytomegalovirus exposure and HLA in healthy donors. Vbeta (60) and Jbeta (13) primers were used in the PCR. The method was immunoSEQ multiplex PCR; TCRdb's version includes in-frame clones alone and lacks a portion of them. This table holds 150,000 or so clones, roughly three quarters found once. Sequencing was carried out using PBMCs. All receptors come from a man between 25 and 39 years old in good health and CMV-seropositive.

For this clone: The germline gene is not matched at one end of the junction; a read error may be the cause. The chain links TRBV7-7 to TRBJ2-7; 9 bases are shared with TRBD2. Germline values: CDR1 SSHAT, CDR2 FNYEAQ (reference sequence). The length of the CDR3 is 15 residues. CDR3 DNA: TGTGCTAGCAGCCCCTCGACTAGCGGATTTGGTGAGCAGTACTTC. It codes for CASSPSTSGFGEQYF. The full variable domain, rest sourced from reference TRBV7-7 and TRBJ2-7, is GAGVSQSPRYKVTKRGQDVTLRCDPISSHATLYWYQQALGQGPEFLTYFNYEAQPDKSGLPSDRFSAERPEGSISTLTIQRTEQRDSAMYRCASSPSTSGFGEQYFGPGTRLTVT.

The chain is built from TRBV30 and TRBJ1-2; TRBD1 aligns across 8 bases. Germline V gene sequence: CDR1 GTSNPN, CDR2 SVGIG (reference sequence). CDR3 length equals 14 residues. V lost 3 bases to trimming and J lost 2 bases; unmatched junction nucleotides: 5. The CDR3 DNA is TGTGCCTGGAGCCCGGACAGGGCCAACTATGGCTACACCTTC. Protein sequence: CAWSPDRANYGYTF.

This chain joins TRBV7-2 and TRBJ2-2, with a tentative D call TRBD2 (5 bases). CDR1 and CDR2 (germline): SGHTA, FQGNSA. V dropped 5 bases and J dropped 1 base, with 11 bases sitting between them. The CDR3 length is 15 residues. The CDR3 DNA sequence: TGTGCCAGCAGCCCCAGCGGCAGGAACACCGGGGAGCTGTTTTTT. Its translation is CASSPSGRNTGELFF.

Only a few counts were recorded for this clone. This chain joins TRBV4-2 and TRBJ2-1; TRBD2 agrees at 11 bases. V lost 0 bases, J lost 6 bases, and 25 bases stayed unmatched. The CDR3 extends over 23 amino acids. CDR1 is LGHNA and CDR2 is YNFKEQ in the germline V gene. In DNA form, the CDR3 reads TGTGCCAGCAGCCAAGAACGACTCTTTAAGATTCTCGAACTAGCGGGAGACGGCAATGAGCAGTTCTTC. It translates to CASSQERLFKILELAGDGNEQFF.

The J gene is TRBJ2-7, the V gene TRBV7-8, with 11 bases identical to TRBD1. The V gene's germline CDR1 is SGHVS and CDR2 FQNEAQ. This CDR3 has 12 residues. The CDR3, as DNA: TGTGCCAGCAGCTCCAGGACAGGGGGCCTTATCGTC. It is translated as CASSSRTGGLIV.

There are a few counts of this clone. V and J are TRBV10-3 and TRBJ2-7, with 7 positions matching TRBD2. In germline, CDR1 is ENHRY, CDR2 SYGVKD. There are 12 residues in the CDR3. After removal of 6 bases from V and 6 bases from J, the junction contained 5 bases not matched to a gene. CDR3: CAISPGGGEQYF. CDR3 sequence (DNA): TGTGCCATCAGCCCGGGGGGAGGCGAGCAGTACTTC.

The V call is TRBV28, the J call TRBJ1-1; TRBD1 agrees at 9 bases. CDR1 is MDHEN and CDR2 is SYDVKM in the germline V gene. This CDR3 has 14 residues. After removal of 6 bases from V and 4 bases from J, the junction contained 6 bases not matched to a gene. The CDR3 spells CASSPGTGTTEAFF. CDR3 DNA: TGTGCCAGCAGCCCCGGGACAGGGACCACTGAAGCTTTCTTT.